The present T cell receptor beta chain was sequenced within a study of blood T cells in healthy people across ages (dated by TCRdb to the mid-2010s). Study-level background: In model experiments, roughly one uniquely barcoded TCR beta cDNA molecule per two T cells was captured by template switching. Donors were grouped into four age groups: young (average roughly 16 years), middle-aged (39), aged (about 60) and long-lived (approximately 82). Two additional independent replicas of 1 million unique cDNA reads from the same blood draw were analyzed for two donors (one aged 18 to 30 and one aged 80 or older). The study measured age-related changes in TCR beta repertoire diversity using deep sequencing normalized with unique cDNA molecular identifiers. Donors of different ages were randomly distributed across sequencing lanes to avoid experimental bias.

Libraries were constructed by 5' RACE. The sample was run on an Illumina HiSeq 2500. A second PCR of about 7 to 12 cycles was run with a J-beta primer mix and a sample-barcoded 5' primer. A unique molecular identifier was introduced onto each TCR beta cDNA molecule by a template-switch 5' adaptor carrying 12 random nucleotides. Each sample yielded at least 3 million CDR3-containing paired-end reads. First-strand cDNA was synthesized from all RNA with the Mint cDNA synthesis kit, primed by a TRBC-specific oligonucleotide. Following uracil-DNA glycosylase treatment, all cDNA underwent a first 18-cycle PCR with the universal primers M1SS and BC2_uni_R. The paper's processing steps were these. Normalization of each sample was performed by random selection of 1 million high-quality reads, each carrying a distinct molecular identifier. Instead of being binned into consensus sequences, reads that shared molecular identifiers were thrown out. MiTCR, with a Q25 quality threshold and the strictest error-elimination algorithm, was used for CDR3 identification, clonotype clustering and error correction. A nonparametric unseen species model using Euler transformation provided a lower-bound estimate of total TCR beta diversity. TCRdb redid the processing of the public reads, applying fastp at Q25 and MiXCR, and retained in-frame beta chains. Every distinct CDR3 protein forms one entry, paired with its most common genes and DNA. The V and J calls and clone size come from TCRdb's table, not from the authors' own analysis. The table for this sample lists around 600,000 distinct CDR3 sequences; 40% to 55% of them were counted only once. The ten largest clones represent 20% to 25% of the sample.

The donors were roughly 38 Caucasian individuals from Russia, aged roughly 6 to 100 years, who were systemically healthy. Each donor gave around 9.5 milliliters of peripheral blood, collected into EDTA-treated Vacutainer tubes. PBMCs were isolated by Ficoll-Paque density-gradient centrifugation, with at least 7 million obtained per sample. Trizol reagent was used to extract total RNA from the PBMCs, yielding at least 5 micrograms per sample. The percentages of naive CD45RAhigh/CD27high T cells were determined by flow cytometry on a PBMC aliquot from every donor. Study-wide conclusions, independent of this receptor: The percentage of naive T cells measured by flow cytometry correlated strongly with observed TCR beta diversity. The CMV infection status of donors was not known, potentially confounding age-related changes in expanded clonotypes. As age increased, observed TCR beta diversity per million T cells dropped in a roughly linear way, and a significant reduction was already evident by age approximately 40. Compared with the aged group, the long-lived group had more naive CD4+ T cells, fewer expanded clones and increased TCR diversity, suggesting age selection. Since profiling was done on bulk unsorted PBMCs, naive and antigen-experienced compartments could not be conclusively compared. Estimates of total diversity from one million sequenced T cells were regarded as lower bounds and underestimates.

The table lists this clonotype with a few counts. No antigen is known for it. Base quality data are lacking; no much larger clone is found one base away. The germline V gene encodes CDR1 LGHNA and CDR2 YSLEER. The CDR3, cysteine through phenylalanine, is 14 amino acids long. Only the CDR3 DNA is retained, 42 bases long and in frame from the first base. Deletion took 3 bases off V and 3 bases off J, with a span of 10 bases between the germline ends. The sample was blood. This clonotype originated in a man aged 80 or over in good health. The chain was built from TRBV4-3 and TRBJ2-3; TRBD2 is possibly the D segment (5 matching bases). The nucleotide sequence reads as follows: TGCGCCAGCAGCCAGGGAGCGACGACAGATACGCAGTATTTT. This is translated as CASSQGATTDTQYF.